This paragraph reports one TCR beta chain. Antigen: not known. The V gene's germline CDR1 is MNHEY and CDR2 SMNVEV (reference sequence). The CDR3 sequence is 14 residues long. TCRdb reanalyzed the 5' RACE reads, giving one entry per CDR3 protein sequence and no DNA. The sample totals over 150,000 distinct CDR3 sequences. This specimen belongs to a study of T cells expressing NK-cell markers. Study-wide results and limits: More than five donors showed dominant NKG2C+ clonotypes comprising roughly 1.0-7.5% of their CD8+ T cells. Nothing established the HCMV specificity of expanded NKG2C+ T cell clones.

The chain combines TRBV27 with TRBJ2-4; there is no DNA to check the TCRdb D call of TRBD1. The receptor's source is a man between 18 and 69 years old in good health. The sequencing sample was made of blood T cells: a sorted CD56 or NKG2C T cell subset, CD4+ or CD8+ T cells, or bulk PBMC T cells (not recorded which). The CDR3 is CASSTRTGSDIQYF.